These 25 T cell receptor beta chains were sequenced from one sample in a study of human T cells and chemical hapten exposure. Described time point: patch test 2, 6 weeks after DPC sensitization. The treatment: therapeutic diphenylcyclopropenone sensitization with weekly scalp DPC. TCRdb analysed the RACE reads with MiXCR anew, one entry per CDR3 protein. Altogether fewer than 150,000 distinct CDR3 sequences are present, 10% to 15% being singletons, with the ten largest covering 1.4%. Source: whole blood, taken in connection with sensitization to the hapten diphenylcyclopropenone (DPC). The receptors shown here come from a woman in her fifties or sixties with alopecia areata. Some clones in this sample may be carry-over from other donors' samples.

There are a few counts of this clonotype. The chain recombines TRBV20-1 with TRBJ2-4; TRBD1 matches at 7 bases. The germline V gene has CDR1 DFQATT and CDR2 SNEGSKA (reference sequence). This CDR3 comprises 15 residues. J gave up 3 bases and V 4 bases, and 9 bases lay outside the gene matches. For the CDR3, the DNA is TGCAGTGCTACACAGAGGGGGCTGGGCAAAAACATTCAGTACTTC. Translating it yields CSATQRGLGKNIQYF.

This clonotype was seen a few times. The genes are TRBV7-2 and TRBJ2-3; TRBD1 matches at 8 bases. Germline V CDR1 and CDR2: SGHTA, FQGNSA. This CDR3 has 16 amino acids. Trimming at V came to 2 bases and at J to 4 bases, leaving 8 bases not matched to a gene. Written as DNA, the CDR3 is TGTGCCAGCAGCTTAAGGACAGGGCGCGAATCAGATACGCAGTATTTT. Translating it yields CASSLRTGRESDTQYF.

V and J are TRBV4-2 and TRBJ1-6; no clear D gene. Germline V gene sequence: CDR1 LGHNA, CDR2 YNFKEQ. Trimming left V 0 bases short and J 7 bases short, with 13 bases between. There are 16 residues in the CDR3. The CDR3 spells CASSQDQTGGNSPLHF. The DNA of the CDR3 is TGTGCCAGCAGCCAAGATCAGACGGGTGGAAATTCACCCCTCCACTTT.

The chain uses TRBV29-1 and TRBJ2-7, with 7 nucleotides matching TRBD1. Germline CDR1 is SQVTM and CDR2 is ANQGSEA. The CDR3 totals 13 residues. Germline trimming cut 7 bases from V and 6 bases from J; bases unmatched to any gene: 12. CDR3 nucleotide sequence: TGCAGCGGGACACAGGGAAGGGGGCTCGAGCAGTACTTC. Its translation: CSGTQGRGLEQYF.

This clonotype has a count of ten or more. CDR3 DNA sequence: TGTGCCAGCAGACCTACGGTAGCCAAAAACATTCAGTACTTC. Translation gives CASRPTVAKNIQYF. The rearrangement links TRBV2 to TRBJ2-4; D not resolved. Looked up from germline, CDR1 is SNHLY and CDR2 is FYNNEI. Trimming stripped 6 bases from V and 0 bases from J, with 9 bases between. The CDR3 extends over 14 amino acids. Using reference TRBV2 and TRBJ2-4 for the parts outside the CDR3, the full variable domain is EPEVTQTPSHQVTQMGQEVILRCVPISNHLYFYWYRQILGQKVEFLVSFYNNEISEKSEIFDDQFSVERPDGSNFTLKIRSTKLEDSAMYFCASRPTVAKNIQYFGAGTRLSVL.

This clonotype has a count of ten or more. J is TRBJ1-5 and V is TRBV7-8, with D perhaps TRBD1 (5 bases). V was clipped by 5 bases and J by 2 bases, with 13 bases between them. CDR1 is SGHVS, CDR2 FQNEAQ, per germline. This CDR3 comprises 15 residues. Here the CDR3 reads CASSRREGGNQPQHF. In DNA, the CDR3 is TGTGCCAGCAGCCGCAGGGAAGGCGGCAATCAGCCCCAGCATTTT.

Ten or more counts support this clonotype. The V and J genes are TRBV7-8 and TRBJ2-1; 7 bases are shared with TRBD1. Germline CDR1 SGHVS, CDR2 FQNEAQ. With V trimmed by 4 bases and J by 7 bases, 1 base remained unmatched. This CDR3 is built from 12 residues. The CDR3 region has the DNA TGTGCCAGCAGCTACAGGGGAAATGAGCAGTTCTTC. Protein product: CASSYRGNEQFF.

This clonotype was recorded at least ten times. The chain links TRBV11-1 to TRBJ1-2; D gene ambiguous. Germline lookup yields CDR1 SGHAT and CDR2 FQDESV (reference sequence). The ends were cut back, 6 bases at V and 8 bases at J, with 19 bases in the middle. The CDR3 covers 14 residues. CDR3: CASSVGHYSGGYTF. CDR3 nucleotide sequence: TGTGCCAGCAGTGTCGGGCATTACTCCGGCGGCTACACCTTC.

Many counts were recorded for this clonotype. The V and J genes are TRBV5-4 and TRBJ1-6, with D unresolved. The CDR3 contains 14 residues. V was cut by 5 bases and J by 10 bases, with 16 bases left in between. CDR1 is SGHNT and CDR2 is YYREEE in the germline V gene (reference sequence). The CDR3 loop is CASSRSGIPSPLHF. In DNA, the CDR3 is TGTGCCAGCAGTCGCTCTGGAATACCCTCACCCCTCCACTTT. The variable domain in full, completed from reference TRBV5-4 and TRBJ1-6, reads ETGVTQSPTHLIKTRGQQVTLRCSSQSGHNTVSWYQQALGQGPQFIFQYYREEENGRGNFPPRFSGLQFPNYSSELNVNALELDDSALYLCASSRSGIPSPLHFGNGTRLTVT.

This clonotype came up many times. The rearrangement joins TRBV10-3 to TRBJ1-1; TRBD1 agrees at 8 bases. Germline CDR1 reads ENHRY; CDR2 reads SYGVKD. The junction had 7 bases not matched to a gene; V was cut back by 5 bases and J by 5 bases. CDR3 length: 14 amino acids. The CDR3 DNA is TGTGCCATCAGTCAACAGGGGGGAGCGACTGAAGCTTTCTTT. It translates to CAISQQGGATEAFF.

This chain connects TRBV7-9 to TRBJ2-7, with 9 bases fitting TRBD1. Trimming at V came to 2 bases and at J to 2 bases, leaving 4 bases not matched to a gene. Germline values: CDR1 SEHNR, CDR2 FQNEAQ (reference sequence). The CDR3 spans 15 residues. In DNA form, the CDR3 reads TGTGCCAGCAGCTTACCGGGACAGGGAACCTACGAGCAGTACTTC. Translating gives CASSLPGQGTYEQYF. The full variable domain, its missing parts supplied by reference TRBV7-9 and TRBJ2-7, is DTGVSQNPRHKITKRGQNVTFRCDPISEHNRLYWYRQTLGQGPEFLTYFQNEAQLEKSRLLSDRFSAERPKGSFSTLEIQRTEQGDSAMYLCASSLPGQGTYEQYFGPGTRLTVT.

This chain links TRBV3-1 with TRBJ2-2; possibly TRBD2 for D (6 bases). Germline V gives CDR1 LGHDT, CDR2 YNNKEL (reference sequence). V lost 1 base, J lost 4 bases, and 13 bases lay in between. The CDR3 extends over 16 amino acids. The CDR3 bases are TGTGCCAGCAGCCAAGGGACTACTACTTTCACCGGGGAGCTGTTTTTT. Amino acid sequence: CASSQGTTTFTGELFF.

This clonotype was counted at least ten times. The V gene is TRBV29-1, the J gene TRBJ2-3; 8 bases map to TRBD2. Germline lookup yields CDR1 SQVTM and CDR2 ANQGSEA. The CDR3 extends over 15 amino acids. V shed 1 base and J 4 bases; nucleotides not matched to a gene: 7. CDR3 residues: CSVEAAGGWADTQYF. CDR3 DNA sequence: TGCAGCGTTGAAGCGGCGGGAGGATGGGCAGATACGCAGTATTTT.

This clonotype was counted many times. The chain combines TRBV12-3 or TRBV12-4 with TRBJ1-1; TRBD1 matches 9 bases. The CDR3 is 14 amino acids. Losses at the gene ends were 6 bases for V and 5 bases for J; bases not matched to a gene: 7. The CDR3 here is CASSPDRGRTEAFF. Here the CDR3 DNA reads TGTGCCAGCAGCCCGGACAGGGGCCGGACTGAAGCTTTCTTT.

There are a few counts of this clonotype. The chain uses TRBV6-2 or TRBV6-3 and TRBJ2-7; 7 bases match TRBD2. V trimming: 0 bases; J trimming: 2 bases; junction bases outside the gene matches: 7. The CDR3 length is 16 residues. Germline CDR1 and CDR2: MNHEY and SVGEGT. In DNA form, the CDR3 reads TGTGCCAGCAGTTACTCGTTTCCTAGCGGTACCTACGAGCAGTACTTC. This sequence encodes CASSYSFPSGTYEQYF.

This clonotype has ten or more counts. The chain links TRBV3-1 to TRBJ1-5; D possibly corresponds to TRBD1 (5 bases). Germline loops: CDR1 LGHDT, CDR2 YNNKEL (reference sequence). CDR3 length equals 16 residues. V dropped 0 bases and J dropped 4 bases, with 13 bases sitting between them. CDR3 region: CASSQDLGAGNQPQHF. Written as DNA, the CDR3 is TGTGCCAGCAGCCAAGATCTTGGGGCAGGTAATCAGCCCCAGCATTTT.

J is TRBJ2-7 and V is TRBV10-3, with D uncertain. The V end was cut by 11 bases, the J end by 2 bases, with 10 bases between. The CDR3 runs to 11 residues. Germline assignment: CDR1 ENHRY and CDR2 SYGVKD. CDR3 sequence reads: CAVATPYEQYF. The DNA for the CDR3 is TGTGCCGTGGCAACGCCCTACGAGCAGTACTTC.

The sample holds many counts of this clonotype. The V call is TRBV12-3 or TRBV12-4, the J call TRBJ2-3, with 7 bases that match TRBD2. This CDR3 is built from 15 residues. The V gene end was trimmed by 7 bases and the J gene end by 4 bases; junction bases not matched to a gene: 11. CDR3 residues: CASTPGGSYADTQYF. Here the CDR3 DNA reads TGTGCCAGCACCCCCGGCGGGAGTTACGCAGATACGCAGTATTTT.

This clonotype was seen only a few times. The CDR3 loop reads CASSLSEEASDTQYF. The CDR3, as DNA: TGTGCCAGCAGCTTATCCGAGGAGGCGAGCGATACGCAGTATTTT. The chain couples TRBV7-2 to TRBJ2-3; the D gene is possibly TRBD2 (5 bases). CDR1 SGHTA and CDR2 FQGNSA come from the germline V gene. The V gene lost 2 bases and the J gene lost 6 bases, with 15 bases spanning the gap. The CDR3 is 15 amino acids. The whole variable domain, remainder taken from reference TRBV7-2 and TRBJ2-3, is GAGVSQSPSNKVTEKGKDVELRCDPISGHTALYWYRQSLGQGLEFLIYFQGNSAPDKSGLPSDRFSAERTGGSVSTLTIQRTQQEDSAVYLCASSLSEEASDTQYFGPGTRLTVL.

V is TRBV9 and J is TRBJ2-7; TRBD2 aligns across 10 bases. Germline trimming cut 0 bases from V and 3 bases from J; bases unmatched to any gene: 6. The length of the CDR3 is 16 residues. Germline CDR1 is SGDLS and CDR2 is YYNGEE. CDR3 protein: CASSVGSGRAVYEQYF. The CDR3 DNA reads as TGTGCCAGCAGCGTAGGGAGCGGGAGGGCCGTCTACGAGCAGTACTTC.

This clonotype was picked up a small number of times. This chain uses TRBV14 with TRBJ2-1; D assignment may be TRBD1 or TRBD2 (5 bases each). The CDR3 has 15 amino acids. Germline CDR1 SGHDN, CDR2 FVKESK. V dropped 5 bases and J dropped 11 bases, with 22 bases sitting between them. CDR3 in amino acids: CASSDSGTRKSKQFF. As DNA, the CDR3 is TGTGCCAGCAGCGACTCTGGGACGCGCAAAAGTAAGCAGTTCTTC.

At least ten counts were recorded for this clonotype. The gene calls are TRBV7-9 and TRBJ1-3, with D hard to call. Germline V CDR1 and CDR2: SEHNR, FQNEAQ (reference sequence). This CDR3 comprises 17 residues. V lost 6 bases and J 2 bases, leaving 20 bases between the germline ends. This CDR3 reads CASSKRETRFPGNTIYF. The CDR3 DNA sequence: TGTGCCAGCAGTAAGCGGGAAACTCGATTCCCTGGAAACACCATATATTTT.

This clonotype was counted ten times or more. The chain couples TRBV5-8 to TRBJ2-4; 7 bases fit TRBD1. There are 16 residues in the CDR3. Germline trimming cut 0 bases from V and 0 bases from J; bases unmatched to any gene: 3. Germline values: CDR1 SGHTS, CDR2 YDEGEE. The chain's CDR3 is CASSLGQGVAKNIQYF. CDR3 bases: TGTGCCAGCAGCTTGGGTCAGGGGGTAGCCAAAAACATTCAGTACTTC.

There are a few counts of this clonotype. The J gene is TRBJ1-1, the V gene TRBV12-3 or TRBV12-4; the D is unclear. The CDR3 spans 15 residues. Trimming pared 7 bases from V and 4 bases from J, leaving 19 bases between. The CDR3 spells CASTFGRARATEAFF. In DNA form, the CDR3 reads TGTGCCAGCACCTTCGGAAGGGCGCGGGCCACTGAAGCTTTCTTT.

V usage is TRBV11-3 and J usage is TRBJ2-1, with TRBD2 as a possible D gene (6 bases). Between the trimmed V and J ends, which lost 0 bases and 6 bases, there was a span of 15 bases. Germline assignment: CDR1 SGHNT and CDR2 YENEEA. CDR3 length: 16 residues. CDR3 nucleotide sequence: TGTGCCAGCAGCTTAGATCTTGGTCGGGGAGGCAATGAGCAGTTCTTC. It translates to CASSLDLGRGGNEQFF.